The sequence of this T cell receptor (beta chain) was determined in a study of a mutant IDH1 vaccine in newly diagnosed glioma. Across the study: The initiation of vaccination occurred 4-6 weeks after radiotherapy alone, or with temozolomide cycles. Treated patients had a mean age of approximately 40 years and a sex split that was around 60% male and roughly 40% female.

The length of the CDR3 is 17 residues. The ends were cut back, 1 base at V and 5 bases at J, with 19 bases in the middle. Germline CDR1 SGHTA, CDR2 FQGNSA. Time point defined: week 5, during vaccination. A 20-mer mutant IDH1 peptide at 300 ug was injected subcutaneously with topical imiquimod. In regard to this clone: The target antigen is unknown.

The assay was immunoSEQ multiplex PCR, and TCRdb's table has in-frame clones only and misses some. The profile shows fewer than 65,000 clones, 70% to 90% of them singletons. This specimen consisted of PBMCs, obtained from a glioma patient whose treatment included an IDH1 peptide vaccine. The chain is built from TRBV7-2 and TRBJ2-3; tentative D call: TRBD1 (5 bases). The clonotype was recovered from a man in his thirties or forties with glioma. The CDR3 protein is CASSLGGSVTFRDTQYF. The CDR3 nucleotides read TGTGCCAGCAGCTTAGGGGGCTCGGTCACCTTCAGAGATACGCAGTATTTT.